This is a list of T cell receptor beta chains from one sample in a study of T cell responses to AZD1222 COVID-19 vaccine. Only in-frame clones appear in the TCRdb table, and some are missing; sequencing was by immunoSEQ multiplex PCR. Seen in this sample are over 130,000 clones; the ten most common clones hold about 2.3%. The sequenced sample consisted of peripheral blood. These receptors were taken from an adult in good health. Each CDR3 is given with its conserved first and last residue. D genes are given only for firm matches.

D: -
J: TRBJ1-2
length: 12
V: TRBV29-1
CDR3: CSVAGGTYGYTF
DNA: TGCAGCGTTGCGGGGGGGACCTATGGCTACACCTTC

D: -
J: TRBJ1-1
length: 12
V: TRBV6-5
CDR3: CASRSGGTEAFF
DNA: TGTGCCAGCAGGTCGGGGGGAACTGAAGCTTTCTTT

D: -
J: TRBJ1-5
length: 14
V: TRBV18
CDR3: CASSPNYRDQPQHF
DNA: TGTGCCAGCTCACCAAATTACAGGGATCAGCCCCAGCATTTT

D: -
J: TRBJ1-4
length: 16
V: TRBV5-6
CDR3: CASSPSPGHPNEKLFF
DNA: TGTGCCAGCAGCCCTAGTCCGGGACACCCTAATGAAAAACTGTTTTTT

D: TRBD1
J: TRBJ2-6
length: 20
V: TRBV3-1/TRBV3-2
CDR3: CASSPGRTDRGRRGANVLTF
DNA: TGTGCCAGCAGCCCAGGGAGAACGGACAGGGGGCGCCGTGGGGCCAACGTCCTGACTTTC

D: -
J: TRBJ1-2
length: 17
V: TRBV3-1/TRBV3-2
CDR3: CASSQDRGDNAISSYTF
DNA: TGTGCCAGCAGCCAAGATAGGGGAGATAACGCGATATCGAGCTACACCTTC

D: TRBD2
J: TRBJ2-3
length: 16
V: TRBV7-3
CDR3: CASSLAGGLSTDTQYF
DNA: TGTGCCAGCAGCCTAGCGGGGGGCCTTAGCACAGATACGCAGTATTTT

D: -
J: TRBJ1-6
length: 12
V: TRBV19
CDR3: CASRRVGSPLHF
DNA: TGTGCCAGTAGGCGGGTCGGCTCACCCCTCCACTTT

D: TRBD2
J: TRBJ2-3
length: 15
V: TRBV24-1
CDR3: CATSDWGGSTDTQYF
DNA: TGTGCCACCAGTGATTGGGGGGGATCCACAGATACGCAGTATTTT

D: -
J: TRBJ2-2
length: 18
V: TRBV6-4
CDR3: CASRKYGAGQSNTGELFF
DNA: TGTGCCAGCAGAAAGTATGGGGCAGGACAATCGAACACCGGGGAGCTGTTTTTT

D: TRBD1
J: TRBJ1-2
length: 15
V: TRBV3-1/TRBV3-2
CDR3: CASSQGGTDNYGYTF
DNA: TGTGCCAGCAGCCAAGGGGGGACAGACAACTATGGCTACACCTTC

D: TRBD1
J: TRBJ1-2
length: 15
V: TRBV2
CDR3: CATPWPGQGNYGYTF
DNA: TGTGCCACCCCCTGGCCGGGACAGGGAAACTATGGCTACACCTTC

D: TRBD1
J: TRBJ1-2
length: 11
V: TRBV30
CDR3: CAWGTGGGYTF
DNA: TGTGCCTGGGGGACAGGGGGTGGCTACACCTTC

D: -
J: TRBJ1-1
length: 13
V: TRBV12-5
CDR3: CASGPGPGTEAFF
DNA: TGTGCTAGTGGTCCAGGGCCAGGCACTGAAGCTTTCTTT

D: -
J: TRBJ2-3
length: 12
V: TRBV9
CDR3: CASSVVSDTQYF
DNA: TGTGCCAGCAGCGTGGTTTCCGATACGCAGTATTTT

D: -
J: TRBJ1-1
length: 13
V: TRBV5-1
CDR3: CASSLEGGEEAFF
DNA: TGCGCCAGCAGCTTGGAGGGTGGAGAGGAAGCTTTCTTT